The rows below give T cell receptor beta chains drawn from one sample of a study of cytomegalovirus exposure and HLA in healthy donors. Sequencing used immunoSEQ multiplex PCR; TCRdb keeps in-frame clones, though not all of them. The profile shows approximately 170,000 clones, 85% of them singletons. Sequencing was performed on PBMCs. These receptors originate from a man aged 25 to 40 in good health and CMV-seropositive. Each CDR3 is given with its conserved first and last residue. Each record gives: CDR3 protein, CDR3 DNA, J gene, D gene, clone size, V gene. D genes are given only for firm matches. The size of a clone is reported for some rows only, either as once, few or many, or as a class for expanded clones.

CDR3: CASSPGLGETQYF
DNA: TGTGCCAGCAGCCCCGGACTCGGGGAGACCCAGTACTTC
J: TRBJ2-5
D: NA
size: NA
V: TRBV7-3

CDR3: CASSPQGTSGRMGEQFF
DNA: TGCGCCAGCAGCCCTCAAGGGACTAGCGGGAGAATGGGTGAGCAGTTCTTC
J: TRBJ2-1
D: TRBD2
size: NA
V: TRBV4-1

CDR3: CASSTGTSSTDTQYF
DNA: TGTGCCAGCAGTACCGGGACTAGCAGCACAGATACGCAGTATTTT
J: TRBJ2-3
D: TRBD2
size: many
V: TRBV6-4

CDR3: CASRVAITSTDTQYF
DNA: TGTGCCAGCCGGGTGGCGATTACTAGCACAGATACGCAGTATTTT
J: TRBJ2-3
D: NA
size: NA
V: TRBV6-5

CDR3: CASSRQGMYTEAFF
DNA: TGTGCCAGTAGTCGACAGGGGATGTACACTGAAGCTTTCTTT
J: TRBJ1-1
D: TRBD1
size: once
V: TRBV19

CDR3: CASSSPGLAVAKNIQYF
DNA: TGTGCCAGCAGTTCACCTGGACTAGCGGTAGCCAAAAACATTCAGTACTTC
J: TRBJ2-4
D: TRBD2
size: NA
V: TRBV27

CDR3: CASSLVAGGPETQYF
DNA: TGTGCCAGCAGCTTGGTGGCGGGAGGGCCTGAGACCCAGTACTTC
J: TRBJ2-5
D: TRBD2
size: NA
V: TRBV5-5

CDR3: CASSLRTAGDYGYTF
DNA: TGTGCCAGTTCCCTTCGGACAGCCGGGGACTATGGCTACACCTTC
J: TRBJ1-2
D: NA
size: NA
V: TRBV19

CDR3: CASSPDRGGTEAFF
DNA: TGTGCCAGCAGCCCCGACAGGGGAGGCACTGAAGCTTTCTTT
J: TRBJ1-1
D: TRBD1
size: NA
V: TRBV11-2

CDR3: CASSPGSLPSGGGTQYF
DNA: TGTGCCAGCTCCCCTGGGAGCCTTCCAAGCGGCGGCGGGACCCAGTACTTC
J: TRBJ2-5
D: NA
size: NA
V: TRBV18

CDR3: CAAGRGRADTQYF
DNA: TGTGCCGCGGGGAGGGGACGGGCAGATACGCAGTATTTT
J: TRBJ2-3
D: TRBD2
size: once
V: TRBV7-8

CDR3: CASSSTTTSTLYGYTF
DNA: TGTGCCAGCAGCTCGACCACTACGAGCACACTCTATGGCTACACCTTC
J: TRBJ1-2
D: NA
size: once
V: TRBV7-9

CDR3: CASSQLSGASNQPQHF
DNA: TGCGCCAGCAGCCAATTGTCAGGGGCCAGCAATCAGCCCCAGCATTTT
J: TRBJ1-5
D: NA
size: NA
V: TRBV4-1

CDR3: CASSGPDRGSYEQYF
DNA: TGTGCCAGCAGTGGTCCTGACAGGGGGTCCTACGAGCAGTACTTC
J: TRBJ2-7
D: TRBD1
size: NA
V: TRBV6-1

CDR3: CASSSLGLSDEQYF
DNA: TGTGCCAGCAGCTCCCTAGGCCTCTCCGACGAGCAGTACTTC
J: TRBJ2-7
D: NA
size: NA
V: TRBV7-8

CDR3: CASSEGTGRYTEAFF
DNA: TGTGCCAGCAGCGAGGGGACAGGGCGATACACTGAAGCTTTCTTT
J: TRBJ1-1
D: TRBD1
size: NA
V: TRBV9

CDR3: CASSPPYGTNSYEQYF
DNA: TGTGCCAGCAGCCCCCCTTACGGGACTAACTCCTACGAGCAGTACTTC
J: TRBJ2-7
D: TRBD2
size: NA
V: TRBV7-8

CDR3: CASSLWQGAPGNTIYF
DNA: TGTGCCAGCAGCTTGTGGCAGGGGGCGCCGGGAAACACCATATATTTT
J: TRBJ1-3
D: TRBD1
size: NA
V: TRBV5-5

CDR3: CASSQDGTIDYTF
DNA: TGTGCCAGCAGCCAAGATGGGACAATCGACTACACCTTC
J: TRBJ1-2
D: NA
size: NA
V: TRBV4-2

CDR3: CASSYGTSGSGSIRNEQFF
DNA: TGTGCCAGTTCATACGGGACTAGCGGGAGCGGGAGTATTCGCAATGAGCAGTTCTTC
J: TRBJ2-1
D: TRBD2
size: NA
V: TRBV19

CDR3: CASSLGPMTSLTYNEQFF
DNA: TGCGCCAGCAGCTTGGGCCCCATGACTAGCTTAACGTACAATGAGCAGTTCTTC
J: TRBJ2-1
D: TRBD2
size: NA
V: TRBV5-1

CDR3: CASSPGTSGRNAREQYF
DNA: TGTGCCAGCAGCCCCGGGACTAGCGGGAGGAATGCTCGGGAGCAGTACTTC
J: TRBJ2-7
D: TRBD2
size: NA
V: TRBV5-4

CDR3: CASSVGPSGPGTDTQYF
DNA: TGTGCCAGCAGCGTAGGTCCTAGCGGGCCGGGAACAGATACGCAGTATTTT
J: TRBJ2-3
D: TRBD2
size: NA
V: TRBV9